What follows are 31 T cell receptor beta chains derived from one specimen sequenced in a study of blood T cell repertoires in COVID-19. Here immunoSEQ multiplex PCR was the method, and the copy in TCRdb shows in-frame clones only, minus some. Of approximately 670,000 clones detected, about 90% appear once; the ten largest clones hold over 0.2%. Source material: peripheral blood. These receptors were obtained from a woman under 30 with acute or convalescent COVID-19.

The CDR3 sequence: CASSSAGGPADTQYF. The CDR3, as DNA: TGTGCCAGCAGCTCAGCGGGGGGGCCCGCAGATACGCAGTATTTT. This chain uses TRBV5-4 with TRBJ2-3; 10 bases align to TRBD2. The V gene's germline CDR1 is SGHNT and CDR2 YYREEE (reference sequence). V was clipped by 3 bases and J by 4 bases; unmatched bases: 5. The CDR3 spans 15 residues.

The V gene is TRBV11-1, the J gene TRBJ1-1, with TRBD1 matching 9 bases. The V gene end was trimmed by 8 bases and the J gene end by 11 bases; junction bases not matched to a gene: 6. Germline V gene data show CDR1 as SGHAT and CDR2 as FQDESV (reference sequence). The CDR3 loop spans 11 amino acids. This CDR3 is CASGQGPRAFF. The CDR3 DNA reads TGTGCCAGCGGACAGGGGCCACGGGCTTTCTTT.

This chain links TRBV10-3 with TRBJ2-7; 9 nucleotides line up with TRBD2. The CDR3 has 14 residues. The V segment lost 4 bases and the J segment 3 bases; nucleotides outside the gene matches: 4. CDR1 ENHRY and CDR2 SYGVKD come from the germline V gene. The CDR3 DNA follows: TGTGCCATCAGTGTCTTAGCGGGGGACTACGAGCAGTACTTC. Translating gives CAISVLAGDYEQYF.

The V call is TRBV2, the J call TRBJ1-3; D not resolved. Deletions cut 6 bases from V and 0 bases from J, with 12 bases between. Germline values: CDR1 SNHLY, CDR2 FYNNEI. This CDR3 comprises 15 residues. The CDR3 DNA follows: TGTGCCAGCAGACCCAGGCTTATCTCTGGAAACACCATATATTTT. This encodes CASRPRLISGNTIYF.

The chain carries TRBV18 and TRBJ2-6; D unclear. The germline V and J ends were trimmed by 3 bases and 1 base, with 7 bases remaining between them. Germline-derived CDR1 and CDR2 are KGHSH and LQKENI. This CDR3 has 15 amino acids. The CDR3 sequence: CASSPEQSGANVLTF. The CDR3 DNA sequence: TGTGCCAGCTCACCGGAGCAGTCTGGGGCCAACGTCCTGACTTTC.

The V and J genes are TRBV3-1 (or the pseudogene TRBV3-2) and TRBJ2-3, with 12 bases identical to TRBD2. The V and J ends lost 4 bases and 3 bases, in that order; junction bases with no gene match: 8. Germline lookup yields CDR1 LGHDT and CDR2 YNNKEL (reference sequence). The CDR3 has 17 amino acids. CDR3 in amino acids: CASSPTGLAGKTDTQYF. CDR3 DNA sequence: TGTGCCAGCAGCCCAACCGGACTAGCGGGAAAAACAGATACGCAGTATTTT.

This chain uses TRBV7-2 with TRBJ2-3; TRBD2 agrees at 8 bases. CDR1 is SGHTA, CDR2 FQGNSA, per germline. The V gene end was trimmed by 0 bases and the J gene end by 7 bases; junction bases not matched to a gene: 12. The CDR3 covers 17 residues. In nucleotides, the CDR3 is TGTGCCAGCAGCTTAGCTGTCTGGCTAGCGGGCGGGTATACGCAGTATTTT. Its translation is CASSLAVWLAGGYTQYF.

The rearrangement joins TRBV6-5 to TRBJ1-4; D remains unclear. This CDR3 is built from 13 residues. CDR1 is MNHEY, CDR2 SVGAGI, per germline. The germline V and J ends were trimmed by 6 bases and 6 bases, with 11 bases remaining between them. The CDR3 bases are TGTGCCAGCAGCCGCTGGCACGATGAAAAACTGTTTTTT. It specifies CASSRWHDEKLFF.

This clone was detected a few times. The chain uses TRBV4-1 and TRBJ1-1; D is undetermined. The V end was cut by 4 bases, the J end by 1 base, with 13 bases between. The CDR3 has 15 amino acids. CDR1 is MGHRA, CDR2 YSYEKL, per germline. The CDR3 coding sequence is TGCGCCAGCAGCCTAGTCGGGGTCGAGAACACTGAAGCTTTCTTT. This sequence encodes CASSLVGVENTEAFF.

Note on this clone: The same CDR3 can be traced to other DNA sequences in this sample. The rearrangement uses TRBV7-9 and TRBJ1-1, with unresolved D. The CDR3 runs to 12 residues. V lost 2 bases and J lost 2, with 3 bases in between. Germline V lookup: CDR1 SEHNR, CDR2 FQNEAQ (reference sequence). In DNA, the CDR3 is TGTGCCAGCAGCTTATTAAACACTGAAGCTTTCTTT. It codes for CASSLLNTEAFF.

CDR3 residues: CASSLSGGGNQPQHF. In nucleotides, the CDR3 is TGTGCCAGCAGTTTATCAGGTGGGGGGAATCAGCCCCAGCATTTT. The chain employs TRBV28 and TRBJ1-5, with D possibly being TRBD1 (5 bases). V lost 1 base to trimming and J lost 4 bases, with 11 bases between them. This CDR3 comprises 15 residues. CDR1 is MDHEN and CDR2 is SYDVKM in the germline V gene.

CDR3 residues: CASSSRGQTEAFF. The DNA of the CDR3 is TGCGCCAGCAGCTCCAGGGGGCAGACTGAAGCTTTCTTT. The rearrangement links TRBV5-1 to TRBJ1-1; 8 bases are shared with TRBD1. After removal of 3 bases from V and 5 bases from J, the junction contained 3 bases not matched to a gene. Germline assignment: CDR1 SGHRS and CDR2 YFSETQ. This CDR3 contains 13 residues.

This chain connects TRBV27 to TRBJ1-4; tentative D call: TRBD1 (5 bases). CDR1 MNHEY and CDR2 SMNVEV come from the germline V gene (reference sequence). The V gene lost 0 bases and the J gene lost 9 bases, with 14 bases spanning the gap. The CDR3 is 15 residues long. The CDR3: CASSLSPGREKKLFF. DNA of the CDR3: TGTGCCAGCAGTTTATCGCCAGGGAGGGAAAAAAAACTGTTTTTT.

The chain links TRBV2 to TRBJ1-1, with 7 nucleotides matching TRBD1. Trimming took 2 bases from V and 8 from J; bases not matched to a gene: 2. The CDR3 loop spans 12 amino acids. CDR1 is SNHLY, CDR2 FYNNEI, per germline. This chain's CDR3 is CASSEPGQEAFF. DNA for the CDR3: TGTGCCAGCAGTGAACCGGGACAGGAAGCTTTCTTT.

The chain employs TRBV7-2 and TRBJ2-3, with a weak D call TRBD1 (5 bases). Per the germline V gene, CDR1 is SGHTA and CDR2 is FQGNSA. The CDR3 length is 14 residues. The V end lost 2 bases, the J end lost 3 bases, and 9 bases lay between the germline ends. This CDR3 reads CASSLQPGTDTQYF. The CDR3 DNA sequence: TGTGCCAGCAGCTTACAGCCAGGGACAGATACGCAGTATTTT. Together with reference TRBV7-2 and TRBJ2-3, the CDR3 gives the full variable domain: GAGVSQSPSNKVTEKGKDVELRCDPISGHTALYWYRQSLGQGLEFLIYFQGNSAPDKSGLPSDRFSAERTGGSVSTLTIQRTQQEDSAVYLCASSLQPGTDTQYFGPGTRLTVL.

This clone showed up just once. V usage is TRBV5-1 and J usage is TRBJ1-3; D remains unclear. The CDR3 length is 14 residues. Germline V gene sequence: CDR1 SGHRS, CDR2 YFSETQ. V shed 1 base and J shed 2 bases, with 7 bases lying between them. The CDR3 sequence: CASSLSEAGNTIYF. The CDR3 DNA reads as TGCGCCAGCAGCTTGAGCGAAGCTGGAAACACCATATATTTT.

The rearrangement links TRBV5-1 to TRBJ2-7; maybe TRBD1 (7 bases). Germline CDR1 SGHRS, CDR2 YFSETQ. Between the trimmed V and J ends, which lost 5 bases and 3 bases, there was a span of 18 bases. CDR3 length: 15 residues. The CDR3 region is CASSSRQGGNYEQYF. CDR3 nucleotides: TGCGCCAGCAGTTCCCGACAGGGAGGAAACTACGAGCAGTACTTC.

Notes on this clone: The same CDR3 can be traced to other DNA sequences in this sample. The V gene is TRBV5-4, the J gene TRBJ2-7; 10 bases match TRBD1. Germline loops: CDR1 SGHNT, CDR2 YYREEE (reference sequence). The CDR3 runs to 13 residues. J was trimmed by 5 bases and V by 5 bases; bases with no gene match: 4. The CDR3 protein is CASSWDRGDEQYF. The DNA for the CDR3 is TGTGCCAGCAGTTGGGACAGGGGCGACGAGCAGTACTTC.

With regard to this clone: The sample carries other DNA sequences with the same CDR3. The J gene is TRBJ1-1, the V gene TRBV2; 7 nucleotides agree with TRBD1. The CDR3 runs 14 residues. From germline, CDR1 is SNHLY and CDR2 FYNNEI. The junction had 4 bases not matched to a gene; V was cut back by 5 bases and J by 1 base. The CDR3 loop reads CASSPRQGNTEAFF. The DNA of the CDR3 is TGTGCCAGCAGTCCACGACAGGGGAACACTGAAGCTTTCTTT.

Turning to this clone: Other nucleotide sequences in the sample specify the same CDR3. The chain carries TRBV18 and TRBJ1-1, with D unresolved. The CDR3 extends over 14 amino acids. V shed 0 bases and J shed 0 bases, with 5 bases lying between them. CDR1 is KGHSH and CDR2 is LQKENI in the germline V gene. Here the CDR3 DNA reads TGTGCCAGCTCACCACCCGGGGTGAACACTGAAGCTTTCTTT. The encoded protein is CASSPPGVNTEAFF.

This chain uses TRBV6-6 with TRBJ1-5, with TRBD1 as a possible D gene (6 bases). Germline assignment: CDR1 MNHNY and CDR2 SVGAGI (reference sequence). This CDR3 is built from 14 residues. V was clipped by 0 bases and J by 7 bases, with 10 bases between them. CDR3 sequence (DNA): TGTGCCAGCAGTTACTCGGTGGACAGCCAGCCCCAGCATTTT. This sequence encodes CASSYSVDSQPQHF.

V is TRBV5-4 and J is TRBJ1-2; D is undetermined. Germline lookup yields CDR1 SGHNT and CDR2 YYREEE (reference sequence). The CDR3 totals 15 residues. Trimming stripped 2 bases from V and 1 base from J, with 12 bases between. CDR3: CASSFGGVLNYGYTF. The CDR3 DNA is TGTGCCAGCAGCTTCGGCGGAGTCCTTAACTATGGCTACACCTTC.

CDR3: CASSTNTLAGGFYNEQFF. CDR3 DNA: TGCGCCAGCAGCACCAATACACTAGCGGGGGGCTTTTACAATGAGCAGTTCTTC. The J gene is TRBJ2-1, the V gene TRBV5-1, with TRBD2 identical over 12 bases. With V trimmed by 4 bases and J by 4 bases, 12 bases remained unmatched. The CDR3 is 18 residues long. Looked up from germline, CDR1 is SGHRS and CDR2 is YFSETQ.

This chain joins TRBV7-8 and TRBJ1-1; D is unclear. The germline CDR1 and CDR2 sequences are SGHVS and FQNEAQ. This CDR3 is 18 amino acids long. Trimming removed 2 bases at V and 4 bases at J, with 23 bases between. CDR3 sequence: CASSLQFGSATRGTEAFF. The CDR3 DNA follows: TGTGCCAGCAGCTTACAGTTCGGATCCGCTACGCGGGGCACTGAAGCTTTCTTT.

The chain joins TRBV4-1 to TRBJ1-2; D is unresolved. Germline V gene data show CDR1 as MGHRA and CDR2 as YSYEKL. V shed 3 bases and J shed 8 bases, with 16 bases lying between them. The CDR3 extends over 14 amino acids. CDR3 amino acids: CASSHPPSRVGYTF. Here the CDR3 DNA reads TGCGCCAGCAGCCATCCTCCCTCCCGGGTCGGCTACACCTTC.

V is TRBV28 and J is TRBJ1-2; D is ambiguous. This CDR3 has 15 residues. In germline, CDR1 is MDHEN, CDR2 SYDVKM. Trimming pared 5 bases from V and 1 base from J, leaving 14 bases between. For the CDR3, the DNA is TGTGCCAGCAGTACCGAATACAACCTTAACTATGGCTACACCTTC. It is translated as CASSTEYNLNYGYTF.

The gene calls are TRBV6-2 or TRBV6-3 and TRBJ2-3, with a weak D call TRBD2 (5 bases). V dropped 0 bases and J dropped 3 bases, with 10 bases sitting between them. The CDR3 has 15 amino acids. Per germline, CDR1 MNHEY and CDR2 SVGEGT. The CDR3, as DNA: TGTGCCAGCAGTTACTCCCTAGGAGGAACAGATACGCAGTATTTT. Encoded protein: CASSYSLGGTDTQYF.

This chain connects TRBV18 to TRBJ2-2, with D perhaps TRBD1 (5 bases). Trimming took off 2 bases at V and 4 bases at J, with 11 bases between the two ends. Germline CDR1 reads KGHSH; CDR2 reads LQKENI. The CDR3 contains 15 residues. CDR3 sequence: CASSPRQGFTGELFF. The DNA of the CDR3 is TGTGCCAGCTCACCAAGGCAGGGATTCACCGGGGAGCTGTTTTTT.

This chain connects TRBV11-3 to TRBJ1-6; D remains unclear. The germline V gene has CDR1 SGHNT and CDR2 YENEEA. Trimming removed 7 bases from V and 0 bases from J, with 13 bases in between. This CDR3 has 16 amino acids. The DNA for the CDR3 is TGTGCCAGCAAGCGGGAGACCCACTCCTATAATTCACCCCTCCACTTT. It translates to CASKRETHSYNSPLHF.

The genes are TRBV4-1 and TRBJ1-5; D ambiguous. Germline CDR1 reads MGHRA; CDR2 reads YSYEKL. This CDR3 is 13 amino acids long. Between the trimmed V and J ends, which lost 0 bases and 6 bases, there was a span of 6 bases. The CDR3 is CASSQEYFQPQHF. The CDR3 DNA reads TGCGCCAGCAGCCAAGAGTACTTTCAGCCCCAGCATTTT.

The CDR3 is CASGDSSCVYEQYF. DNA of the CDR3: TGTGCCAGCGGGGACTCATCCTGCGTTTACGAGCAGTACTTC. The chain employs TRBV3-1 (or the pseudogene TRBV3-2) and TRBJ2-7, with a possible D match to TRBD2 (6 bases). V was pared by 8 bases and J by 4 bases, with 18 bases between. Germline CDR1 and CDR2: LGHDT and YNNKEL (reference sequence). CDR3 length equals 14 residues.